These T cell receptor beta chains were read from a single sample in a study of CD8 T cells in ankylosing spondylitis. In TCRdb, the 5' RACE reads were re-called with MiXCR into one record per CDR3 protein. The sample consists of 300,000 to 400,000 distinct CDR3 sequences, 20% to 25% of them appearing once. The sequencing sample was made of blood, either unsorted or a sorted T cell fraction (not recorded which). The receptors stem from a male donor with ankylosing spondylitis or in good health (not recorded which). Each CDR3 is given with its conserved first and last residue. The D gene is left open where the match is weak. Size tells how often a clone was seen (once, few, many) or the class of an expanded clone, and some rows leave it out.

J | V | size | D | DNA | CDR3
TRBJ2-5 | TRBV5-6 | few | TRBD1 | TGTGCCAGCAGCTTTCCTATAGGGGGCGAGGAGACCCAGTACTTC | CASSFPIGGEETQYF
TRBJ1-1 | TRBV12-3/TRBV12-4 | . | . | TGTGCCAGCAGCCTGGGACTCAAGAACACTGAAGCTTTCTTT | CASSLGLKNTEAFF
TRBJ2-1 | TRBV7-6 | . | . | TGTGCCAGCAGCTTAGGGGGTCAGTCGGGTGAGCAGTTCTTC | CASSLGGQSGEQFF
TRBJ2-5 | TRBV11-2 | . | . | TGTGCCAGCAGCTTCAGGGAGTGGGATGAGACCCAGTACTTC | CASSFREWDETQYF
TRBJ2-2 | TRBV12-3/TRBV12-4 | few | TRBD2 | TGTGCCAGCAGTTTTACTAGCGGGGGGGCCTACACCGGGGAGCTGTTTTTT | CASSFTSGGAYTGELFF
TRBJ2-2 | TRBV30 | few | TRBD1 | TGTGCCTGGCACGAACAGGGGGCGAACACCGGGGAGCTGTTTTTT | CAWHEQGANTGELFF
TRBJ2-1 | TRBV29-1 | few | TRBD2 | TGCAGCGTCGAGCGGGCTAGCGGGGGGAGCTCCTACAATGAGCAGTTCTTC | CSVERASGGSSYNEQFF
TRBJ2-7 | TRBV20-1 | few | TRBD1 | TGCAGTGCTAGAGGACAGGGGAGCTCCTACGAGCAGTACTTC | CSARGQGSSYEQYF
TRBJ2-1 | TRBV7-8 | . | TRBD2 | TGTGCCAGCAGCCCCAAACTAGCGGGGGGACACAATGAGCAGTTCTTC | CASSPKLAGGHNEQFF
TRBJ2-5 | TRBV20-1 | . | . | TGCAGTGCTAGAGAGGGGGTCAGCCAAGAGACCCAGTACTTC | CSAREGVSQETQYF
TRBJ2-1 | TRBV29-1 | many | TRBD1 | TGCAGCGGAGAGACAGGGGGGTACAATGAGCAGTTCTTC | CSGETGGYNEQFF
TRBJ2-3 | TRBV11-2 | few | TRBD1 | TGTGCCAGCAGCTTATTCCGCCTAGGGGACAGAGCTAGCACAGATACGCAGTATTTT | CASSLFRLGDRASTDTQYF
TRBJ2-1 | TRBV7-9 | . | . | TGTGCCAGCAGCTTAGCGAATAACAATGAGCAGTTCTTC | CASSLANNNEQFF
TRBJ2-1 | TRBV6-4 | few | TRBD2 | TGTGCCAGCAGCCACTCGGGGGGCTCCTACAATGAGCAGTTCTTC | CASSHSGGSYNEQFF
TRBJ2-1 | TRBV6-1 | . | . | TGTGCCAGCAGTCCCCAAGGACAGCAATCCAATGAGCAGTTCTTC | CASSPQGQQSNEQFF
TRBJ2-2 | TRBV29-1 | . | . | TGCAGTTTTCGAGAAGCGAACACCGGGGAGCTGTTTTTT | CSFREANTGELFF
TRBJ1-2 | TRBV10-3 | few | . | TGTGCCATCAGTGAATTGGGGGCGTATGGCTACACCTTC | CAISELGAYGYTF
TRBJ1-2 | TRBV5-4 | . | . | TGTGCCAGCAGCTTGATGGGCAGGGGCTTCTTTAACTATGGCTACACCTTC | CASSLMGRGFFNYGYTF
TRBJ2-1 | TRBV4-1 | . | . | TGCGCCAGCAGCCTCCAGGGGAACTCCTACAATGAGCAGTTCTTC | CASSLQGNSYNEQFF
TRBJ1-6 | TRBV6-1 | . | . | TGTGCCAGCAGGCAGACAGAGAATAATTCACCCCTCCACTTT | CASRQTENNSPLHF
TRBJ2-5 | TRBV11-2 | few | TRBD2 | TGTGCCAGCAGTCAAGCGGGGCAAGAGACCCAGTACTTC | CASSQAGQETQYF
TRBJ2-2 | TRBV2 | . | . | TGTGCCAGCACCGGGGTTCTAAGCACCGGGGAGCTGTTTTTT | CASTGVLSTGELFF
TRBJ2-3 | TRBV7-3 | . | . | TGTGCCAGCAGTTTGTTGGACTTAAAGATTGATTACCCCACAGATACGCAGTATTTT | CASSLLDLKIDYPTDTQYF
TRBJ2-1 | TRBV29-1 | . | . | TGCAGCGTTGAAGGGAACGAAGATGAGCAGTTCTTC | CSVEGNEDEQFF
TRBJ2-7 | TRBV7-9 | . | TRBD1 | TGTGCCAGCAGCTTAGCGCCGGGGACAGGGGCCTACGAGCAGTACTTC | CASSLAPGTGAYEQYF
TRBJ1-4 | TRBV6-1 | . | . | TGTGCCAGCAGTGAAGGGGAGACATCAACTAATGAAAAACTGTTTTTT | CASSEGETSTNEKLFF
TRBJ2-5 | TRBV4-1 | few | . | TGCGCCAGCAGCCAAGATGTTTCGGATCAAGAGACCCAGTACTTC | CASSQDVSDQETQYF
TRBJ2-7 | TRBV11-2 | . | . | TGTGCCAGCAGCTACCTACAGGGTGGAGGTTACGAGCAGTACTTC | CASSYLQGGGYEQYF
TRBJ2-5 | TRBV28 | . | . | TGTGCCAGCAGACCCTTGTTGCGGGGTTGGCAAGAGACCCAGTACTTC | CASRPLLRGWQETQYF
TRBJ2-7 | TRBV10-3 | . | . | TGTGCCATCAGTGAGTCGGGTAGTTACGAGCAGTACTTC | CAISESGSYEQYF
TRBJ2-1 | TRBV20-1 | few | TRBD1 | TGCAGTGCCGCGGCCGGGACAGGGGGGGAAAATGAGCAGTTCTTC | CSAAAGTGGENEQFF
TRBJ2-3 | TRBV10-3 | few | TRBD2 | TGTGCCATCAGTGAGTCGCGGCCGGGGGGGCTAGCAGATACGCAGTATTTT | CAISESRPGGLADTQYF
TRBJ2-5 | TRBV29-1 | few | TRBD2 | TGCAGCGTTGCACAGCGGGGGGTACAAGAGACCCAGTACTTC | CSVAQRGVQETQYF
TRBJ2-5 | TRBV20-1 | . | TRBD2 | TGCAGTGCTAGAGATTTGGTCGGCGAAGCGGGGGGCAGGGTAGAGACCCAGTACTTC | CSARDLVGEAGGRVETQYF
TRBJ2-7 | TRBV20-1 | . | . | TGCAGTGCTAGACTCGGCAGAACCTACGAGCAGTACTTC | CSARLGRTYEQYF
TRBJ2-7 | TRBV5-1 | few | . | TGCGCCAGCAGCTTGGCCGTGGCAGCCGACTCCTACGAGCAGTACTTC | CASSLAVAADSYEQYF
TRBJ2-3 | TRBV27 | few | . | TGTGCCAGCAGTTTATTGGCATCCTCGACTAGCACAGATACGCAGTATTTT | CASSLLASSTSTDTQYF
TRBJ1-2 | TRBV9 | . | . | TGTGCCAGCAGCGTGGATCTCTATGGCTACACCTTC | CASSVDLYGYTF
TRBJ2-5 | TRBV4-1 | many | . | TGCGCCAGCAGTTCCGACCAAGAGACCCAGTACTTC | CASSSDQETQYF
TRBJ2-1 | TRBV6-1 | . | . | TGTGCCAGCACCCTGGTGGGGCTCGGCTACAATGAGCAGTTCTTC | CASTLVGLGYNEQFF
TRBJ2-5 | TRBV12-3/TRBV12-4 | few | TRBD2 | TGTGCCAGCAGCCCTACCGGGACTAACACAGAGACCCAGTACTTC | CASSPTGTNTETQYF
TRBJ1-2 | TRBV12-3/TRBV12-4 | few | . | TGTGCCAGCAGTATGGGACATCGGAATGGCTACACCTTC | CASSMGHRNGYTF
TRBJ2-7 | TRBV5-1 | few | . | TGCGCCAGCAGCTTGGAGGGGTTGTGGTCCTACGAGCAGTACTTC | CASSLEGLWSYEQYF
TRBJ2-7 | TRBV30 | . | . | TGTGCCTGGAACAGGGTTAAGTTGAACGAGCAGTACTTC | CAWNRVKLNEQYF
TRBJ2-7 | TRBV7-6 | few | . | TGTGCCAGCAGCCAAAATTCCGAGCAGTACTTC | CASSQNSEQYF
TRBJ2-5 | TRBV6-1 | . | . | TGTGCCAGCACCGAGGGACTTTTTGAGACCCAGTACTTC | CASTEGLFETQYF
TRBJ2-3 | TRBV6-5 | . | TRBD2 | TGTGCCAGCAGTTACATAGCGGGGGGGGACGTAAGTACGCAGTATTTT | CASSYIAGGDVSTQYF
TRBJ2-1 | TRBV4-1 | . | . | TGCGCCAGCAGCCAAGTTAACAGTGTCAATGAGCAGTTCTTC | CASSQVNSVNEQFF
TRBJ2-2 | TRBV6-5 | . | TRBD1 | TGTGCCAGCAGTTACCAATCCGACAGGGGGCACGGGGAGCTGTTTTTT | CASSYQSDRGHGELFF
TRBJ2-1 | TRBV6-5 | . | . | TGTGCCAGCAGTTACATGCGGGGAACCAATGAGCAGTTCTTC | CASSYMRGTNEQFF
TRBJ2-7 | TRBV4-1 | . | . | TGCGCCAGCAGCCACAGAGTCGAAGGGGAGCAGTACTTC | CASSHRVEGEQYF
TRBJ2-5 | TRBV4-2 | . | TRBD2 | TGTCCTGTCTGCCAAGGGACTAGCGGGGTAGAGACCCAGTACTTC | CPVCQGTSGVETQYF
TRBJ2-1 | TRBV5-1 | . | TRBD2 | TGCGCCAGCAGCTGGGGGACTAGCGGGGGCTATGAGCAGTTCTTC | CASSWGTSGGYEQFF
TRBJ2-7 | TRBV20-1 | . | TRBD2 | TGCAGTGCTAGAGGCGGGACTAGCGGGTCCTACGAGCAGTACTTC | CSARGGTSGSYEQYF
TRBJ2-1 | TRBV6-5 | . | . | TGTGCCAGCAGTTCAGGACGGCTCAATTACAATGAGCAGTTCTTC | CASSSGRLNYNEQFF
TRBJ2-7 | TRBV6-1 | few | . | TGTGCCAGCAGTGAAAATGACGCGGGGATCGTCTACGAGCAGTACTTC | CASSENDAGIVYEQYF
TRBJ2-2 | TRBV3-1 | few | . | TGTGCCAGCAGCCTACTAGGGGAAACACGGGACACCGGGGAGCTGTTTTTT | CASSLLGETRDTGELFF
TRBJ2-1 | TRBV24-1 | few | TRBD2 | TGTGCCACCAGTGAGAGAAGCGGGAGCTCCTACAATGAGCAGTTCTTC | CATSERSGSSYNEQFF
TRBJ1-1 | TRBV21-1 | . | . | TGTGCCAGCAGCCCCGGATGCACTGAAGCTTTCTTT | CASSPGCTEAFF